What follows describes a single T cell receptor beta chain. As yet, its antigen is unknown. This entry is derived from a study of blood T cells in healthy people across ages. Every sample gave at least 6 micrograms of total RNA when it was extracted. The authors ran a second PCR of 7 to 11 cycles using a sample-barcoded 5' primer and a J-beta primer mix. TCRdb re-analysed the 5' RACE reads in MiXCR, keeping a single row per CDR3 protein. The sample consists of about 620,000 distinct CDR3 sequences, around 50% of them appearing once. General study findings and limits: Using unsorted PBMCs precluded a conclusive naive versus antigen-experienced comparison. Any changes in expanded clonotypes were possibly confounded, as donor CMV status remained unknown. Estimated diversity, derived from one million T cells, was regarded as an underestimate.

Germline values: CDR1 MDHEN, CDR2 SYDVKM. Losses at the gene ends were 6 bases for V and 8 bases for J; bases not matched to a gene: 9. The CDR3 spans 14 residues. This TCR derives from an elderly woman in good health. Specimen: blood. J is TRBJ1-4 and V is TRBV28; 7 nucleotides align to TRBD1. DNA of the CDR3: TGTGCCAGCAGCCAGATATCCAGGGGGGAAAAACTGTTTTTT. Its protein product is CASSQISRGEKLFF.